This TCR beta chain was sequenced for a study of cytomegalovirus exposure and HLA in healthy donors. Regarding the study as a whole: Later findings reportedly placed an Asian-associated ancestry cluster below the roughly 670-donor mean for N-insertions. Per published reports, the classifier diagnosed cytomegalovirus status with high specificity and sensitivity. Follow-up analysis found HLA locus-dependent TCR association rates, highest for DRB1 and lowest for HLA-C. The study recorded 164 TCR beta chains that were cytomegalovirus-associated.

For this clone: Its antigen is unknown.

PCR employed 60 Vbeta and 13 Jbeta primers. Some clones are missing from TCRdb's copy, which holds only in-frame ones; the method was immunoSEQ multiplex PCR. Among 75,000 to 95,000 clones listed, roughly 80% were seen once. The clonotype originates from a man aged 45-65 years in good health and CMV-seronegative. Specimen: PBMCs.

The CDR3 reads CATGTGGYEQYF. The CDR3, as DNA: TGTGCCACCGGGACAGGGGGCTACGAGCAGTACTTC. The chain links TRBV6-5 to TRBJ2-7, with 11 bases identical to TRBD1. The CDR3 extends over 12 amino acids. The junction had 2 bases not matched to a gene; V was cut back by 10 bases and J by 3 bases. Germline loops: CDR1 MNHEY, CDR2 SVGAGI.